One sample yielded the 2 T cell receptor beta chains listed below, sequenced in a study of liver allograft versus peripheral blood T cells. Study-wide background: Repertoires from peripheral blood of liver transplant recipients were compared with those inside their transplanted livers.

TCRdb recomputed calls from the reads with MiXCR, one row per CDR3 protein. The table records some 9,000 distinct CDR3 sequences, around 15% of them present only once. These receptors all come from a human patient who had a liver transplant. Certain T cells may be donor cells from the graft.

This clonotype came up many times. The J gene is TRBJ1-1, the V gene TRBV6-6; 8 bases match TRBD1. From germline, CDR1 is MNHNY and CDR2 SVGAGI (reference sequence). J lost 3 bases, V lost 5 bases, and 5 bases had no gene match. The CDR3 contains 14 residues. The CDR3 here is CASSTTGVYTEAFF. In nucleotides, the CDR3 is TGTGCCAGCAGTACGACAGGGGTGTACACTGAAGCTTTCTTT.

Points on this clonotype: This could be a read error, since a much larger clone is one nucleotide away. The chain has TRBV6-1 and TRBJ1-1, with 8 bases that match TRBD1. The V gene's germline CDR1 is MNHNS and CDR2 SASEGT. V was clipped by 6 bases and J by 1 base; unmatched bases: 10. This CDR3 spans 16 amino acids. The CDR3 DNA reads TGTGCCAGCAGGCAGTGGACCGGGACAGGGAACACTGAAGCTTTCTTT. Translated: CASRQWTGTGNTEAFF.